Here is one TCR beta chain with its context. What it binds is not known. The germline V gene has CDR1 LNHNV and CDR2 YYDKDF (reference sequence). The CDR3 loop spans 16 amino acids. J was trimmed by 6 bases and V by 1 base; bases with no gene match: 10. This sample stems from a study of T-cell memory formation after mild COVID-19. Overall study context: Most TCR clusters belonged to a single donor. Study conclusions and caveats: Pre-infection memory contained some responding clones, which suggested that cross-reactive memory had joined. Shrinking CD4+ clones resided mostly in CM and EM, and CD8+ ones in EMRA. CD4+ bias marked clones expanding day 15 to 37, unlike balanced contracting clones.

MiXCR was run by TCRdb on the 5' RACE reads, yielding one entry per CDR3 protein. Of approximately 400,000 distinct CDR3 sequences listed, approximately 24% are singletons. The rearrangement uses TRBV15 and TRBJ2-7; 9 bases line up with TRBD1. The clonotype originates from an adult woman who had mild COVID-19 (a few samples of this study predate the infection). Cell type and time point are not known. The sequencing input was PBMCs or a T cell subset sorted from them (not recorded which). CDR3 loop: CATSRGAGTGSGEQYF. The CDR3 coding sequence is TGTGCCACCAGCAGAGGGGCCGGGACAGGGAGTGGCGAGCAGTACTTC.